This record looks at one T cell receptor beta chain sequence and its context. What it recognizes is unknown. The data are from a study of CD8+ T cells in alopecia areata. Background on the study: Tofacitinib ran 6 to 18 months, followed by 6 months off drug. Study observations and caveats: Relative to normal scalp, lesional scalp, especially alopecia totalis/universalis, showed higher clonality.

Germline V lookup: CDR1 SGHDN, CDR2 FVKESK. The CDR3 spans 13 residues. Trimming removed 1 base at V and 8 bases at J, with 11 bases between. Reverse transcription of extracted RNA yielded cDNA, which provided the sequencing template. The protocol was immunoSEQ multiplex PCR, while the TCRdb copy is restricted to in-frame clones and leaves out a portion. The sample shows 150,000 to 200,000 clones, roughly 70% of them seen only once. This sample's treatment: oral pan-JAK inhibitor, 5-10 mg twice daily. The source material was CD4+ T cells sorted from blood, sampled at roughly week 49, from a patient treated with tofacitinib. The chain uses TRBV14 and TRBJ1-2; a possible D gene is TRBD1 (5 bases). This receptor was identified in a human donor with alopecia areata. This CDR3 reads CASSQAGRQGYTF. The CDR3 DNA sequence: TGTGCCAGCAGCCAAGCAGGGCGTCAAGGCTACACCTTC. Looking up the rest from reference TRBV14 and TRBJ1-2 gives the full variable domain: EAGVTQFPSHSVIEKGQTVTLRCDPISGHDNLYWYRRVMGKEIKFLLHFVKESKQDESGMPNNRFLAERTGGTYSTLKVQPAELEDSGVYFCASSQAGRQGYTFGSGTRLTVV.